The 21 T cell receptor beta chains listed next were all sequenced from one sample in a study of identical twins listed by TCRdb under 2016. The library came from 5' RACE. TCRdb lists the instrument as Illumina HiSeq 2000. The raw public reads went through TCRdb reprocessing: fastp at Q25, MiXCR clone calling, in-frame beta chains kept. Rows with a matching CDR3 protein are joined into one entry that keeps the most common DNA and genes. The sample table records around 1.7 million distinct CDR3 sequences; roughly a third of these occur just once. Jointly, the top ten make up about 0.27% of the sample. The sample taken for sequencing was cord blood. These receptors were obtained from a newborn girl in good health.

The sample holds many counts of this clonotype. V is TRBV9 and J is TRBJ2-1, with D possibly being TRBD2 (6 bases). The length of the CDR3 is 12 residues. The germline CDR1 and CDR2 sequences are SGDLS and YYNGEE. The V end was cut by 0 bases, the J end by 8 bases, with 6 bases between. CDR3 sequence (DNA): TGTGCCAGCAGCGTAGGGGGGGATGAGCAGTTCTTC. Protein sequence: CASSVGGDEQFF.

This clonotype has more than one count but fewer than ten. This chain joins TRBV12-3 or TRBV12-4 and TRBJ2-1; no definite D call. The CDR3 consists of 11 residues. Trimming took 6 bases from V and 9 from J, leaving 9 bases between them. The CDR3 DNA is TGTGCCAGCAGCAACGTTGGTGAGCAGTTCTTC. The encoded protein is CASSNVGEQFF.

This chain uses TRBV7-2 with TRBJ2-5, with a weak D call TRBD2 (7 bases). The CDR3 has 14 amino acids. Germline V gene data show CDR1 as SGHTA and CDR2 as FQGNSA. Trimming left V 5 bases short and J 11 bases short, with 21 bases between. The chain's CDR3 is CASSPRRGGNEQYF. CDR3 DNA sequence: TGTGCCAGCAGCCCGCGTCGCGGGGGCAATGAGCAGTACTTC. Complete variable domain (other parts from reference TRBV7-2 and TRBJ2-5): GAGVSQSPSNKVTEKGKDVELRCDPISGHTALYWYRQSLGQGLEFLIYFQGNSAPDKSGLPSDRFSAERTGGSVSTLTIQRTQQEDSAVYLCASSPRRGGNEQYFGPGTRLLVL.

This clonotype has just a few counts. This rearrangement joins TRBV5-1 to TRBJ2-7, with 11 bases lining up with TRBD2. V was pared by 2 bases and J by 4 bases, with 5 bases of the junction left unmatched. This CDR3 is built from 15 residues. CDR1 SGHRS and CDR2 YFSETQ come from the germline V gene. CDR3 DNA sequence: TGCGCCAGCAGCTTTACTAGCGGGAGTTGGTACGAGCAGTACTTC. Protein: CASSFTSGSWYEQYF.

A few counts support this clonotype. The chain has TRBV2 and TRBJ2-1; tentatively, D is TRBD1 or TRBD2 (5 bases each). V lost 6 bases, J lost 6 bases, and 18 bases lay in between. CDR1 is SNHLY and CDR2 is FYNNEI in the germline V gene. The CDR3 runs to 15 residues. CDR3 sequence: CASSPGQGPRNEQFF. CDR3 coding DNA: TGTGCCAGCAGCCCTGGTCAGGGACCCCGCAATGAGCAGTTCTTC.

This clonotype has a handful of counts. The chain uses TRBV24-1 and TRBJ2-1, with TRBD2 identical over 13 bases. The V gene end was trimmed by 4 bases and the J gene end by 3 bases; junction bases not matched to a gene: 5. The CDR3 is made up of 17 amino acids. Germline values: CDR1 KGHDR, CDR2 SFDVKD. CDR3: CATSDPRTSGSYNEQFF. CDR3 bases: TGTGCCACCAGTGACCCCCGGACTAGCGGGAGCTACAATGAGCAGTTCTTC.

V usage is TRBV20-1 and J usage is TRBJ2-1; D not certain. V was pared by 5 bases and J by 0 bases, with 8 bases between. The CDR3 runs 13 residues. Germline V gives CDR1 DFQATT, CDR2 SNEGSKA (reference sequence). The CDR3 nucleotides read TGCAGTGCTGCCGATAGCTCCTACAATGAGCAGTTCTTC. Protein: CSAADSSYNEQFF.

The V gene is TRBV6-2 or TRBV6-3, the J gene TRBJ2-1; 9 positions match TRBD1. The CDR3 runs to 18 residues. The germline gives CDR1 MNHEY, CDR2 SVGEGT. V lost 2 bases and J lost 3; bases outside the gene matches: 11. CDR3 DNA: TGTGCCAGCAGTTACCAGCCGGGACAGGGATTAGTCTACAATGAGCAGTTCTTC. It yields the protein CASSYQPGQGLVYNEQFF.

This clonotype appeared a few times. This chain connects TRBV7-9 to TRBJ2-1, with D maybe TRBD1 (6 bases). The J call may be in error: the DNA end matches TRBJ2-7 better. The V gene's germline CDR1 is SEHNR and CDR2 FQNEAQ (reference sequence). The CDR3 extends over 15 amino acids. The chain's CDR3 is CASSPQGNPYNEQYF. CDR3 nucleotide sequence: TGTGCCAGCAGCCCTCAGGGGAACCCTTACAATGAGCAGTACTTC.

The rearrangement uses TRBV7-9 and TRBJ2-7; possibly TRBD1 for D (5 bases). Germline V gene lookup returns CDR1 SEHNR and CDR2 FQNEAQ (reference sequence). This CDR3 has 14 residues. Trimming stripped 0 bases from V and 3 bases from J, with 9 bases between. CDR3: CASSLAGQFYEQYF. In DNA, the CDR3 is TGTGCCAGCAGCTTAGCGGGGCAATTCTACGAGCAGTACTTC.

This chain connects TRBV2 to TRBJ1-2; TRBD1 aligns across 7 bases. The V segment lost 11 bases and the J segment 4 bases; nucleotides outside the gene matches: 10. This CDR3 is 13 amino acids long. Germline-derived CDR1 and CDR2 are SNHLY and FYNNEI. CDR3 protein: CACHLTGSYGYTF. Written as DNA, the CDR3 is TGTGCCTGCCACCTGACAGGGTCCTATGGCTACACCTTC.

In its sample, this clonotype was seen a few times. The chain has TRBV4-1 and TRBJ2-2; unclear D gene. Germline V gene data show CDR1 as MGHRA and CDR2 as YSYEKL. Between the trimmed V and J ends, which lost 2 bases and 8 bases, there was a span of 9 bases. This CDR3 is built from 13 residues. As DNA, the CDR3 is TGCGCCAGCAGCCAATCCGGTTTTGGGGAGCTGTTTTTT. As protein: CASSQSGFGELFF.

The chain links TRBV11-2 to TRBJ2-3, with D uncertain. Deletions cut 4 bases from V and 4 bases from J, with 18 bases between. The CDR3 sequence is 16 residues long. Germline lookup yields CDR1 SGHAT and CDR2 FQNNGV. The CDR3 here is CASSSIRGLRPDTQYF. CDR3 bases: TGTGCCAGCAGCTCGATACGCGGTCTTAGGCCAGATACGCAGTATTTT.

The chain carries TRBV5-1 and TRBJ2-7; D ambiguous. The germline gives CDR1 SGHRS, CDR2 YFSETQ. The V end was cut by 5 bases, the J end by 2 bases, with 14 bases between. The CDR3 consists of 14 residues. The CDR3 nucleotides read TGCGCCAGCAGTCCAACTACCTGGCCCTACGAGCAGTACTTC. It encodes CASSPTTWPYEQYF.

The V call is TRBV21-1, the J call TRBJ1-5; the table names TRBD1, a call not compared with the DNA. TRBV21-1 is a documented pseudogene. This CDR3 is 16 amino acids long. CDR3 residues: CASSTRTGLINQPQHF. The CDR3 DNA is TGTGCCAGCAGCACCCGGACAGGGCTCATCAATCAGCCCCAGCATTTT.

The rearrangement links TRBV28 to TRBJ2-7; tentative D call: TRBD2 (6 bases). Per the germline V gene, CDR1 is MDHEN and CDR2 is SYDVKM. V dropped 3 bases and J dropped 0 bases, with 15 bases sitting between them. The CDR3 is made up of 16 amino acids. The CDR3 DNA reads TGTGCCAGCAGTTTCCGTAGCGGTACGTTCTCCTACGAGCAGTACTTC. It codes for CASSFRSGTFSYEQYF.

This clonotype was seen repeatedly, ten times or more. J is TRBJ2-1 and V is TRBV10-3; D may correspond to TRBD1 or TRBD2 (5 bases each). This CDR3 comprises 15 residues. V lost 7 bases and J 9 bases, leaving 22 bases between the germline ends. CDR1 is ENHRY and CDR2 is SYGVKD in the germline V gene. The chain's CDR3 is CAINPRWGRDTEQFF. DNA of the CDR3: TGTGCCATCAATCCCCGTTGGGGGAGAGACACTGAGCAGTTCTTC.

This clonotype has only a few counts. The chain joins TRBV28 to TRBJ2-7, with a tentative D call TRBD2 (6 bases). This CDR3 region has 13 residues. The V end lost 6 bases, the J end lost 4 bases, and 13 bases lay between the germline ends. The germline V gene encodes CDR1 MDHEN and CDR2 SYDVKM. Written as DNA, the CDR3 is TGTGCCAGCAGGAGATCGGGGGTGTACGAGCAGTACTTC. Its translation is CASRRSGVYEQYF.

This chain links TRBV4-2 with TRBJ1-4; TRBD1 agrees at 12 bases. Germline V gives CDR1 LGHNA, CDR2 YNFKEQ. With 3 bases clipped from V and 3 bases from J, the junction kept 2 bases outside the gene matches. The CDR3 has 16 residues. As DNA, the CDR3 is TGTGCCAGCAGCCAGGGACAGGGGGCAGCTAATGAAAAACTGTTTTTT. It yields the protein CASSQGQGAANEKLFF.

This clonotype was recorded a few times. The chain links TRBV7-2 to TRBJ2-5, with 7 bases that match TRBD1. This CDR3 has 14 residues. V lost 0 bases, J lost 3 bases, and 1 base stayed unmatched. Germline V CDR1 and CDR2: SGHTA, FQGNSA. CDR3 sequence: CASSLAGQKETQYF. Here the CDR3 DNA reads TGTGCCAGCAGCTTAGCGGGACAGAAAGAGACCCAGTACTTC.

This chain connects TRBV6-6 to TRBJ2-7, with D possibly being TRBD2 (6 bases). The CDR3 is made up of 15 amino acids. Germline CDR1 MNHNY, CDR2 SVGAGI (reference sequence). V lost 4 bases, J lost 4 bases, and 17 bases lay in between. The CDR3 bases are TGTGCCAGCAGTTCCGTCTGGCGGGGTGTTTACGAGCAGTACTTC. It translates to CASSSVWRGVYEQYF.